The present T cell receptor (beta chain) was sequenced within a study of blood T cell repertoires in COVID-19. Whole-study context: Acute and convalescent COVID-19 specimens originated in the United States, Italy and Spain. T cells, B-cell-depleted T cells, or PBMCs provided the cDNA or gDNA that served as material.

In the authors' methods: Estimation of nucleated cell counts was performed using reference gene primer amplification. Using immunoSEQ multiplex PCR, the repertoire was profiled, and TCRdb retains in-frame clones only, with some absent. That table supplies the V and J calls and clone size; D and trimming were determined from the DNA. The sample shows fewer than 150,000 clones, over 75% of them seen only once. CDR3 length: 15 residues. V lost 7 bases and J lost 0, with 16 bases in between. Germline V gives CDR1 MDHEN, CDR2 SYDVKM. This receptor was taken from a woman in her 70s who had recovered from COVID-19. The chain links TRBV28 to TRBJ2-7, with a weak D call TRBD2 (6 bases). Sequenced input: peripheral blood. Written as DNA, the CDR3 is TGTGCCAGCAAACACGGGAGTGGGAGCTCCTACGAGCAGTACTTC. Its translation: CASKHGSGSSYEQYF.